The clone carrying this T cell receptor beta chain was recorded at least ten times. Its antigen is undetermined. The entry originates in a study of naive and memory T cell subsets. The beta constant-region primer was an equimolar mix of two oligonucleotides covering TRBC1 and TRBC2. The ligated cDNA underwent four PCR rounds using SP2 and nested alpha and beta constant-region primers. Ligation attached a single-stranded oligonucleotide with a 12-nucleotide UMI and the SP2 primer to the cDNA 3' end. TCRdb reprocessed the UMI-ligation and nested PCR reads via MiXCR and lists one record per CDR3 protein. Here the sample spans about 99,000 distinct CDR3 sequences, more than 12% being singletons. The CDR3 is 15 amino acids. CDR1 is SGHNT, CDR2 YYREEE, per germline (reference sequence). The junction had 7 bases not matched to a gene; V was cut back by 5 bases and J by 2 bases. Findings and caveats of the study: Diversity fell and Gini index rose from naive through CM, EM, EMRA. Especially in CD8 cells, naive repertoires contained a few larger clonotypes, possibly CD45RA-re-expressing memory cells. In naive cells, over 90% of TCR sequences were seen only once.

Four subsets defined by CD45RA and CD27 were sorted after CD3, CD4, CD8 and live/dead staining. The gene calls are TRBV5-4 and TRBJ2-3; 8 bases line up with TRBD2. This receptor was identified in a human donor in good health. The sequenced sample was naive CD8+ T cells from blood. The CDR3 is CASSFKRESTDTQYF. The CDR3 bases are TGTGCCAGCAGTTTTAAGCGGGAGTCCACAGATACGCAGTATTTT.